Listed here are 26 T cell receptor beta chains from one sample, sequenced in a study of shared clonotypes between healthy human individuals. Only in-frame clones appear in the TCRdb table, and some are missing; sequencing was by immunoSEQ multiplex PCR. The data show around 1.1 million clones, around three quarters seen once. Sequencing input: memory CD4+ T cells from PBMCs. Subset defined: CD45RA-negative fraction. The receptor source for this set is a man aged 18 to 35 in good health. Some clones in this sample may be carry-over from other donors' samples.

This clone was counted a single time. The rearrangement links TRBV28 to TRBJ1-2; 12 bases line up with TRBD1. Trimming took 6 bases from V and 6 from J; bases not matched to a gene: 11. The V gene's germline CDR1 is MDHEN and CDR2 SYDVKM. The CDR3 consists of 16 residues. The CDR3 region is CASRAPGQGAADGYTF. The CDR3, as DNA: TGTGCCAGCAGAGCTCCGGGACAGGGGGCCGCCGATGGCTACACCTTC.

The rearrangement links TRBV7-3 to TRBJ2-1; no clear D. Germline CDR1 is SGHTA and CDR2 is FQGTGA. CDR3 size: 15 residues. The germline V and J ends were trimmed by 5 bases and 8 bases, with 19 bases remaining between them. The CDR3 nucleotides are TGTGCCAGCAGCCCGGACCAAGGGAACGTGGATGAGCAGTTCTTC. Protein product: CASSPDQGNVDEQFF.

This chain uses TRBV6-6 with TRBJ2-5; D may be TRBD1 or TRBD2 (6 bases each). Looked up from germline, CDR1 is MNHNY and CDR2 is SVGAGI (reference sequence). This CDR3 region has 15 residues. Trimming stripped 0 bases from V and 9 bases from J, with 17 bases between. The DNA for the CDR3 is TGTGCCAGCAGTTACTCCCAGCCAGGGGAGGACTCCCAGTACTTC. Its protein is CASSYSQPGEDSQYF.

The chain couples TRBV6-1 to TRBJ1-5; 7 bases match TRBD1. J lost 3 bases, V lost 8 bases, and 10 bases had no gene match. CDR3 length: 15 residues. CDR1 is MNHNS and CDR2 is SASEGT in the germline V gene. The CDR3 loop reads CASRPLQGSNQPQHF. CDR3 DNA sequence: TGTGCCAGCCGCCCGCTACAGGGGTCCAATCAGCCCCAGCATTTT.

This rearrangement joins TRBV4-2 to TRBJ1-1, with D possibly TRBD1 on 5 matching bases. V dropped 6 bases and J dropped 0 bases, with 14 bases sitting between them. CDR1 LGHNA and CDR2 YNFKEQ come from the germline V gene. The CDR3 contains 15 residues. CDR3 amino acids: CASSQAGRLNTEAFF. The CDR3 bases are TGTGCCAGCAGTCAGGCGGGGCGCCTGAACACTGAAGCTTTCTTT.

This rearrangement joins TRBV6-1 to TRBJ2-1; unclear D gene. The CDR3 covers 14 residues. Trimming removed 4 bases at V and 5 bases at J, with 12 bases between. The V gene's germline CDR1 is MNHNS and CDR2 SASEGT. CDR3: CASSGMNRDNEQFF. CDR3 bases: TGTGCCAGCAGTGGGATGAACAGAGACAATGAGCAGTTCTTC.

The table lists this clone with a few counts. V is TRBV7-3 and J is TRBJ2-3, with D uncertain. The CDR3 totals 14 residues. In germline, CDR1 is SGHTA, CDR2 FQGTGA. The V and J ends lost 7 bases and 6 bases respectively, with 17 bases between them. The CDR3 is CASTPRGTSDTQYF. For the CDR3, the DNA is TGTGCCAGCACCCCCCGAGGAACCTCGGATACGCAGTATTTT.

The CDR3 nucleotides are TGTGCCAGCTCACCCCGAGGGGAGGGAGTGGGCTCCTACGAGCAGTACTTC. This gives the protein CASSPRGEGVGSYEQYF. The chain links TRBV18 to TRBJ2-7, with 7 bases matching TRBD2. The length of the CDR3 is 17 residues. Germline V gene lookup returns CDR1 KGHSH and CDR2 LQKENI. After removal of 3 bases from V and 0 bases from J, the junction contained 11 bases not matched to a gene.

The V gene is TRBV7-9, the J gene TRBJ2-5; D may be TRBD1 (6 bases). The CDR3 consists of 14 residues. Trimming removed 5 bases at V and 5 bases at J, with 15 bases between. The germline CDR1 and CDR2 sequences are SEHNR and FQNEAQ (reference sequence). The CDR3 sequence is CASSPEGVPETQYF. The CDR3 DNA is TGTGCCAGCAGCCCCGAGGGGGTGCCGGAGACCCAGTACTTC.

This clone was counted a few times. The rearrangement joins TRBV5-4 to TRBJ2-2; tentatively, D is TRBD2 (6 bases). The ends were cut back, 0 bases at V and 6 bases at J, with 9 bases in the middle. The germline V gene encodes CDR1 SGHNT and CDR2 YYREEE (reference sequence). The CDR3 length is 14 residues. The CDR3 sequence: CASSLDGTPGELFF. The CDR3 nucleotides are TGTGCCAGCAGCTTGGATGGGACTCCCGGGGAGCTGTTTTTT.

The V and J genes are TRBV28 and TRBJ1-2, with D perhaps matching TRBD1 (6 bases). Germline V gene sequence: CDR1 MDHEN, CDR2 SYDVKM. The CDR3 is 16 residues long. Trimming removed 5 bases at V and 4 bases at J, with 20 bases between. CDR3 loop: CASSRLGGAQSYGYTF. CDR3 coding DNA: TGTGCCAGCAGTAGACTCGGGGGGGCGCAAAGCTATGGCTACACCTTC.

The table lists this clone with a few counts. The gene calls are TRBV5-1 and TRBJ2-1; 9 nucleotides match TRBD1. This CDR3 is 13 amino acids long. The V gene's germline CDR1 is SGHRS and CDR2 YFSETQ. The V gene end was trimmed by 3 bases and the J gene end by 7 bases; junction bases not matched to a gene: 2. CDR3 bases: TGCGCCAGCAGCTCGGACAGGGGTAATGAGCAGTTCTTC. This sequence encodes CASSSDRGNEQFF. Based on the CDR3 plus reference TRBV5-1 and TRBJ2-1, the full variable domain is KAGVTQTPRYLIKTRGQQVTLSCSPISGHRSVSWYQQTPGQGLQFLFEYFSETQRNKGNFPGRFSGRQFSNSRSEMNVSTLELGDSALYLCASSSDRGNEQFFGPGTRLTVL.

J is TRBJ2-4 and V is TRBV21-1; the tabulated D call, TRBD2, remains unverified against the DNA. TRBV21-1 is shown as a pseudogene. The CDR3 has 13 amino acids. The CDR3 protein is CASSTDSENIQYF. CDR3 DNA sequence: TGTGCCAGCAGCACCGACTCGGAAAACATTCAGTACTTC.

This sequence joins TRBV6-5 and TRBJ2-7; TRBD2 matches 12 bases. Germline V gives CDR1 MNHEY, CDR2 SVGAGI. CDR3 length: 15 residues. Trimming took 4 bases from V and 3 from J; bases not matched to a gene: 4. CDR3 bases: TGTGCCAGCAGTTCCGGGACTAGCGGGCTCTACGAGCAGTACTTC. Protein: CASSSGTSGLYEQYF.

The chain employs TRBV7-9 and TRBJ1-1; 9 positions match TRBD1. The CDR3 sequence is 14 residues long. CDR1 and CDR2 from the germline V gene are SEHNR and FQNEAQ (reference sequence). V gave up 9 bases and J gave up 0 bases; unmatched junction bases: 5. The CDR3 here is CARSTGGVNTEAFF. DNA for the CDR3: TGTGCCAGGTCGACAGGGGGAGTGAACACTGAAGCTTTCTTT. Full variable domain (rest looked up from reference TRBV7-9 and TRBJ1-1): DTGVSQNPRHKITKRGQNVTFRCDPISEHNRLYWYRQTLGQGPEFLTYFQNEAQLEKSRLLSDRFSAERPKGSFSTLEIQRTEQGDSAMYLCARSTGGVNTEAFFGQGTRLTVV.

The J gene is TRBJ1-1, the V gene TRBV18, with 7 bases lining up with TRBD1. Unmatched junction bases numbered 7, after V lost 1 base and J lost 5 bases. Germline V CDR1 and CDR2: KGHSH, LQKENI. The CDR3 loop spans 15 amino acids. The CDR3: CASSPLGGLETEAFF. CDR3 coding DNA: TGTGCCAGCTCACCACTAGGGGGCTTGGAGACTGAAGCTTTCTTT.

The chain links TRBV5-6 to TRBJ1-6; D possibly corresponds to TRBD1 (6 bases). The CDR3 covers 14 residues. CDR1 is SGHDT and CDR2 is YYEEEE in the germline V gene. The V end was cut by 2 bases, the J end by 8 bases, with 11 bases between. In nucleotides, the CDR3 is TGTGCCAGCAGCTTTGGGCAGGGGCATTCACCCCTCCACTTT. As protein: CASSFGQGHSPLHF.

V and J are TRBV2 and TRBJ1-2, with a weak D call TRBD1 (6 bases). This CDR3 spans 12 amino acids. From germline, CDR1 is SNHLY and CDR2 FYNNEI. The germline V and J ends were trimmed by 6 bases and 8 bases, with 13 bases remaining between them. The DNA of the CDR3 is TGTGCCAGCAGGGTAACAGGGACGGGCTACACCTTC. Its translation is CASRVTGTGYTF. The entire variable domain, with the rest obtained from reference TRBV2 and TRBJ1-2, is as follows: EPEVTQTPSHQVTQMGQEVILRCVPISNHLYFYWYRQILGQKVEFLVSFYNNEISEKSEIFDDQFSVERPDGSNFTLKIRSTKLEDSAMYFCASRVTGTGYTFGSGTRLTVV.

This rearrangement joins TRBV4-1 to TRBJ1-2; possibly TRBD1 for D (5 bases). Deletions cut 3 bases from V and 2 bases from J, with 13 bases between. Germline V lookup: CDR1 MGHRA, CDR2 YSYEKL. The CDR3 consists of 15 residues. CDR3 sequence reads: CASSQGGITNYGYTF. The DNA for the CDR3 is TGCGCCAGCAGCCAGGGGGGTATAACCAACTATGGCTACACCTTC.

This sequence joins TRBV29-1 and TRBJ2-1, with 7 bases identical to TRBD2. CDR3 length: 16 amino acids. Per germline, CDR1 SQVTM and CDR2 ANQGSEA. The trim removed 2 bases at V and 8 bases at J, leaving 15 bases unmatched. The CDR3 DNA reads as TGCAGCGTTGAATTTCACGGTGCGGGAGTATCGGATGAGCAGTTCTTC. Translating it yields CSVEFHGAGVSDEQFF.

The chain links TRBV2 to TRBJ1-1; D may be TRBD1 (6 bases). This CDR3 has 12 residues. Germline values: CDR1 SNHLY, CDR2 FYNNEI. V dropped 3 bases and J dropped 6 bases, with 8 bases sitting between them. The CDR3 is CASSDGGPEAFF. In DNA form, the CDR3 reads TGTGCCAGCAGTGACGGGGGCCCTGAAGCTTTCTTT. Filled out from reference TRBV2 and TRBJ1-1, the complete variable domain reads EPEVTQTPSHQVTQMGQEVILRCVPISNHLYFYWYRQILGQKVEFLVSFYNNEISEKSEIFDDQFSVERPDGSNFTLKIRSTKLEDSAMYFCASSDGGPEAFFGQGTRLTVV.

The sample holds one count of this clone. The chain has TRBV5-1 and TRBJ2-3; no clear D gene. V lost 4 bases, J lost 5 bases, and 11 bases lay in between. CDR3 length equals 13 residues. Per the germline V gene, CDR1 is SGHRS and CDR2 is YFSETQ. CDR3 protein: CASSTAHRDTQYF. The CDR3 DNA sequence: TGCGCCAGCAGCACGGCCCATCGAGATACGCAGTATTTT.

The rearrangement uses TRBV7-2 and TRBJ2-7; 7 bases align to TRBD2. The CDR3 runs 15 residues. Germline-derived CDR1 and CDR2 are SGHTA and FQGNSA. The ends lost 5 bases at V and 7 bases at J; junction bases unmatched: 14. CDR3 DNA sequence: TGTGCCAGCAGCCCCCTGGGGGGGTCCTTCAGGGAGCAGTACTTC. Its protein product is CASSPLGGSFREQYF.

The chain joins TRBV5-1 to TRBJ2-3; D may be TRBD1 or TRBD2 (5 bases each). CDR3 size: 15 residues. Germline lookup yields CDR1 SGHRS and CDR2 YFSETQ. V gave up 4 bases and J gave up 0 bases, with 12 bases separating them. In DNA, the CDR3 is TGCGCCAGCAGCGACCCAGGGACCAGCACAGATACGCAGTATTTT. Amino acid sequence: CASSDPGTSTDTQYF.

This clone occurred once. The rearrangement joins TRBV7-7 to TRBJ2-2; D is undetermined. CDR3 length: 13 amino acids. V shed 0 bases and J shed 8 bases, with 7 bases lying between them. Germline-derived CDR1 and CDR2 are SSHAT and FNYEAQ (reference sequence). In nucleotides, the CDR3 is TGTGCCAGCAGCTTAGCGCTCGGAGGGGAGCTGTTTTTT. As protein: CASSLALGGELFF.

The CDR3 DNA reads as TGTGCCAGCAGGCCTCACCCTGGGGGAGCTGGTTCGGAGCAATATGGCTACACCTTC. As protein: CASRPHPGGAGSEQYGYTF. This chain joins TRBV28 and TRBJ1-2; possible D gene TRBD1, 5 bases. The germline V and J ends were trimmed by 6 bases and 5 bases, with 31 bases remaining between them. Germline CDR1 and CDR2: MDHEN and SYDVKM. The CDR3 consists of 19 residues.